This passage covers 29 T cell receptor beta chains from one sample sequenced in a study of blood T cell repertoires in COVID-19. Assay used: immunoSEQ multiplex PCR; TCRdb lists only in-frame clones, some missing. The sample includes 65,000 to 90,000 clones, around 83% of them seen just once. Sequenced input: peripheral blood. These receptors were taken from a woman in her sixties with acute or convalescent COVID-19.

The chain carries TRBV18 and TRBJ1-5, with D maybe TRBD1 (5 bases). This CDR3 is 17 amino acids long. Germline-derived CDR1 and CDR2 are KGHSH and LQKENI. The V gene lost 4 bases and the J gene lost 2 bases, with 18 bases spanning the gap. In nucleotides, the CDR3 is TGTGCCAGCTCACTGTCAGCGGGACCGACTGGCAATCAGCCCCAGCATTTT. Amino acid sequence: CASSLSAGPTGNQPQHF.

The rearrangement joins TRBV10-1 to TRBJ1-1; D gene unclear. Germline V gene data show CDR1 as WNHNN and CDR2 as SYGVQD (reference sequence). Deletions cut 6 bases from V and 0 bases from J, with 8 bases between. The CDR3 contains 13 residues. CDR3 protein: CASRPGLNTEAFF. In nucleotides, the CDR3 is TGCGCCAGCAGACCGGGGTTGAACACTGAAGCTTTCTTT.

The chain joins TRBV18 to TRBJ1-2; no reliable D call. The CDR3 extends over 15 amino acids. From germline, CDR1 is KGHSH and CDR2 LQKENI. V was pared by 2 bases and J by 6 bases, with 16 bases between. The CDR3 reads CASSPTDSIVHGYTF. CDR3 sequence (DNA): TGTGCCAGCTCACCAACCGACTCTATAGTACATGGCTACACCTTC.

The chain employs TRBV6-2 or TRBV6-3 and TRBJ1-1; D ambiguous. This CDR3 is 14 amino acids long. Germline CDR1 MNHEY, CDR2 SVGEGT. V shed 2 bases and J shed 2 bases, with 9 bases lying between them. CDR3 residues: CASSYTDLNTEAFF. DNA for the CDR3: TGTGCCAGCAGTTACACAGACCTTAACACTGAAGCTTTCTTT.

J is TRBJ2-1 and V is TRBV30; D may match TRBD1 or TRBD2 (5 bases each). V lost 8 bases and J 5 bases, leaving 13 bases between the germline ends. The CDR3 is 12 amino acids. In germline, CDR1 is GTSNPN, CDR2 SVGIG (reference sequence). CDR3 region: CAGTSSNNEQFF. The DNA of the CDR3 is TGTGCCGGGACGAGTTCTAACAATGAGCAGTTCTTC. Complete variable domain (other parts from reference TRBV30 and TRBJ2-1): SQTIHQWPATLVQPVGSPLSLECTVEGTSNPNLYWYRQAAGRGLQLLFYSVGIGQISSEVPQNLSASRPQDRQFILSSKKLLLSDSGFYLCAGTSSNNEQFFGPGTRLTVL.

The chain combines TRBV6-1 with TRBJ2-1; 10 nucleotides agree with TRBD2. The germline V gene encodes CDR1 MNHNS and CDR2 SASEGT. The V and J ends lost 2 bases and 9 bases, in that order; junction bases with no gene match: 7. This CDR3 has 15 residues. The CDR3 sequence is CASSELSGGAGEQFF. CDR3 in DNA: TGTGCCAGCAGTGAATTAAGCGGGGGGGCCGGTGAGCAGTTCTTC.

This clone showed up many times. This sequence joins TRBV6-6 and TRBJ1-4; D gene uncertain. CDR3 size: 13 residues. Trimming shortened V by 4 bases and J by 6 bases, and 9 bases separated the two germline ends. CDR1 MNHNY and CDR2 SVGAGI come from the germline V gene (reference sequence). CDR3: CASSLRFYEKLFF. Here the CDR3 DNA reads TGTGCCAGCAGTTTGAGGTTTTATGAAAAACTGTTTTTT.

This clone was detected once. V is TRBV14 and J is TRBJ2-1; a weak D match, TRBD1 (7 bases). This CDR3 has 16 residues. CDR1 is SGHDN and CDR2 is FVKESK in the germline V gene. The V end lost 0 bases, the J end lost 4 bases, and 13 bases lay between the germline ends. CDR3 sequence: CASSQDRRGRYNEQFF. The CDR3 nucleotides read TGTGCCAGCAGCCAAGATAGGAGGGGGCGATACAATGAGCAGTTCTTC.

The chain recombines TRBV5-1 with TRBJ1-2; 10 nucleotides line up with TRBD1. Germline CDR1 SGHRS, CDR2 YFSETQ. V was clipped by 6 bases and J by 2 bases; unmatched bases: 10. The CDR3 loop spans 16 amino acids. CDR3 region: CASTPTLTGGNYGYTF. The CDR3 DNA sequence: TGCGCCAGCACCCCCACCCTGACAGGGGGCAACTATGGCTACACCTTC.

This chain links TRBV12-2 with TRBJ2-2; TRBD2, the D gene given by the table, was not confirmed from the DNA. TRBV12-2 is assigned pseudogene status. The CDR3 contains 17 residues. CDR3 amino acids: CASRLTSGGLNTGELFF. The CDR3 DNA follows: TGTGCAAGTCGCTTGACTAGCGGGGGGCTAAACACCGGGGAGCTGTTTTTT.

The V and J genes are TRBV5-1 and TRBJ1-1; D remains unclear. The CDR3 extends over 13 amino acids. Germline-derived CDR1 and CDR2 are SGHRS and YFSETQ. Trimming shortened V by 7 bases and J by 0 bases, and 10 bases separated the two germline ends. The CDR3 coding sequence is TGCGCCAGCCAATCCGAGATGAACACTGAAGCTTTCTTT. Its translation: CASQSEMNTEAFF.

This clone has just a few counts. V gene TRBV7-8 combines with J gene TRBJ1-1, with D possibly matching TRBD1 (6 bases). CDR3 length equals 13 residues. Between the trimmed V and J ends, which lost 7 bases and 4 bases, there was a span of 13 bases. The V gene's germline CDR1 is SGHVS and CDR2 FQNEAQ. The CDR3 protein is CASTRDTSTEAFF. The CDR3 DNA is TGTGCCAGCACCCGGGACACCTCCACTGAAGCTTTCTTT. Together with reference TRBV7-8 and TRBJ1-1, the CDR3 gives the full variable domain: GAGVSQSPRYKVAKRGQDVALRCDPISGHVSLFWYQQALGQGPEFLTYFQNEAQLDKSGLPSDRFFAERPEGSVSTLKIQRTQQEDSAVYLCASTRDTSTEAFFGQGTRLTVV.

The V and J genes are TRBV10-3 and TRBJ1-1; TRBD1 agrees at 10 bases. The CDR3 has 16 residues. CDR1 ENHRY and CDR2 SYGVKD come from the germline V gene. V trimming: 2 bases; J trimming: 3 bases; junction bases outside the gene matches: 6. The CDR3 loop reads CAISEDRGRVYTEAFF. The CDR3 region has the DNA TGTGCCATCAGTGAGGACAGGGGGCGAGTGTACACTGAAGCTTTCTTT.

This clone was counted between two and nine times. The chain joins TRBV2 to TRBJ2-2; TRBD2 matches 9 bases. The CDR3 has 16 amino acids. The germline CDR1 and CDR2 sequences are SNHLY and FYNNEI. The trim removed 4 bases at V and 5 bases at J, leaving 8 bases unmatched. As DNA, the CDR3 is TGTGCCAGCAGTGTTAGCGGGGGAGCCTCGACCGGGGAGCTGTTTTTT. As protein: CASSVSGGASTGELFF.

The rearrangement links TRBV19 to TRBJ1-1, with D unclear. Germline V lookup: CDR1 LNHDA, CDR2 SQIVND (reference sequence). This CDR3 region has 15 residues. The V end lost 5 bases, the J end lost 3 bases, and 16 bases lay between the germline ends. The CDR3 reads CASSPDTRGDTEAFF. CDR3 sequence (DNA): TGTGCCAGTAGTCCTGACACTCGCGGGGACACTGAAGCTTTCTTT.

V is TRBV6-2 or TRBV6-3 and J is TRBJ1-1; 8 bases map to TRBD1. J was trimmed by 4 bases and V by 5 bases; bases with no gene match: 6. CDR1 is MNHEY, CDR2 SVGEGT, per germline. This CDR3 region has 14 residues. The CDR3 loop is CASSIQQGATEAFF. CDR3 in DNA: TGTGCCAGCAGTATTCAGCAGGGGGCCACTGAAGCTTTCTTT.

The chain combines TRBV18 with TRBJ2-7, with no clear D. V was cut by 2 bases and J by 3 bases, with 14 bases left in between. Germline V gene data show CDR1 as KGHSH and CDR2 as LQKENI. The CDR3 runs 15 residues. The DNA of the CDR3 is TGTGCCAGCTCACCAACCCGTCAGGATAGCTACGAGCAGTACTTC. Translation gives CASSPTRQDSYEQYF.

The chain employs TRBV29-1 and TRBJ1-1; the D is unclear. This CDR3 region has 12 residues. V lost 7 bases and J lost 0, with 9 bases in between. CDR1 and CDR2 (germline): SQVTM, ANQGSEA. CDR3 sequence reads: CSARSMNTEAFF. In nucleotides, the CDR3 is TGCAGCGCCCGGAGTATGAACACTGAAGCTTTCTTT.

This clone appeared once. The rearrangement joins TRBV27 to TRBJ1-6; possible D gene TRBD1, 6 bases. The CDR3 runs to 14 residues. CDR1 and CDR2 from the germline V gene are MNHEY and SMNVEV (reference sequence). Trimming took off 5 bases at V and 7 bases at J, with 12 bases between the two ends. Here the CDR3 reads CASSADRPNSPLHF. The CDR3 bases are TGTGCCAGCAGTGCGGACAGACCCAATTCACCCCTCCACTTT.

The CDR3 coding sequence is TGTGCCAGCAGCTTAACCCCACCGCGGGGCTACACCTTC. It translates to CASSLTPPRGYTF. The chain combines TRBV7-3 with TRBJ1-2, with no clear D. CDR3 length: 13 residues. Trimming removed 0 bases from V and 8 bases from J, with 10 bases in between. Germline assignment: CDR1 SGHTA and CDR2 FQGTGA.

V usage is TRBV5-1 and J usage is TRBJ2-2; a possible D gene is TRBD2 (6 bases). There are 14 residues in the CDR3. With 4 bases removed from V and 7 bases from J, the gap between germline ends came to 14 bases. Germline V CDR1 and CDR2: SGHRS, YFSETQ. CDR3 protein: CASSRSDGGGELFF. The CDR3 coding sequence is TGCGCCAGCAGCCGTTCCGACGGGGGCGGGGAGCTGTTTTTT.

The chain couples TRBV5-1 to TRBJ2-1; D possibly corresponds to TRBD1 (5 bases). Per the germline V gene, CDR1 is SGHRS and CDR2 is YFSETQ. The CDR3 runs to 15 residues. Trimming shortened V by 3 bases and J by 1 base, and 11 bases separated the two germline ends. The CDR3 DNA sequence: TGCGCCAGCAGCTCTTTTCAGGGATCCTACAATGAGCAGTTCTTC. Translation: CASSSFQGSYNEQFF.

The chain couples TRBV9 to TRBJ1-5; 7 bases agree with TRBD1. Germline CDR1 is SGDLS and CDR2 is YYNGEE. This CDR3 comprises 17 residues. J gave up 3 bases and V 3 bases, and 12 bases lay outside the gene matches. CDR3 region: CASSEMDRPTLNQPQHF. CDR3 nucleotide sequence: TGTGCCAGCAGCGAGATGGACAGGCCAACTCTCAATCAGCCCCAGCATTTT.

The chain uses TRBV10-2 and TRBJ2-3; 9 positions match TRBD1. Looked up from germline, CDR1 is WSHSY and CDR2 is SAAADI. With V trimmed by 2 bases and J by 6 bases, 12 bases remained unmatched. The CDR3 is 17 amino acids. For the CDR3, the DNA is TGCGCCAGCAGTGAGCCCCCTCCAGGACAGGGGTGGGATACGCAGTATTTT. This encodes CASSEPPPGQGWDTQYF.

The genes are TRBV5-1 and TRBJ2-5; weak D call: TRBD1 (5 bases). V lost 2 bases to trimming and J lost 1 base, with 9 bases between them. In germline, CDR1 is SGHRS, CDR2 YFSETQ. The CDR3 extends over 14 amino acids. The CDR3: CASSFSQAQETQYF. Here the CDR3 DNA reads TGCGCCAGCAGCTTCTCACAGGCCCAAGAGACCCAGTACTTC.

This clone appeared once. This sequence joins TRBV19 and TRBJ1-2; maybe TRBD1 (5 bases). In germline, CDR1 is LNHDA, CDR2 SQIVND (reference sequence). V was clipped by 9 bases and J by 7 bases, with 27 bases between them. CDR3 length equals 16 residues. The CDR3 sequence: CASTREGSRGPGGYTF. Here the CDR3 DNA reads TGTGCCAGCACCCGAGAGGGCTCGCGGGGACCAGGTGGCTACACCTTC.

This chain joins TRBV4-1 and TRBJ1-5, with D perhaps TRBD1 (6 bases). V lost 1 base and J lost 6, with 13 bases in between. Germline lookup yields CDR1 MGHRA and CDR2 YSYEKL. The CDR3 contains 15 residues. CDR3: CASSQGSRGGQPQHF. CDR3 DNA sequence: TGCGCCAGCAGCCAAGGGTCGAGGGGGGGTCAGCCCCAGCATTTT.

In this sample, this clone turned up a few times. The chain employs TRBV18 and TRBJ1-1; a weak D match, TRBD1 (5 bases). Germline values: CDR1 KGHSH, CDR2 LQKENI. Trimming cost V 3 bases and J 5 bases, with 16 bases left between them. This CDR3 spans 15 amino acids. CDR3 protein: CASSPPGGGRTEAFF. The CDR3 nucleotides read TGTGCCAGCTCACCCCCCGGCGGGGGGAGGACTGAAGCTTTCTTT. The variable domain in full, completed from reference TRBV18 and TRBJ1-1, reads NAGVMQNPRHLVRRRGQEARLRCSPMKGHSHVYWYRQLPEEGLKFMVYLQKENIIDESGMPKERFSAEFPKEGPSILRIQQVVRGDSAAYFCASSPPGGGRTEAFFGQGTRLTVV.

Here the CDR3 reads CASSLSPGDTQYF. CDR3 DNA: TGTGCCAGCAGCTTATCCCCGGGGGATACGCAGTATTTT. V usage is TRBV7-2 and J usage is TRBJ2-3, with a possible D match to TRBD2 (5 bases). CDR1 is SGHTA and CDR2 is FQGNSA in the germline V gene. Trimming pared 2 bases from V and 6 bases from J, leaving 9 bases between. The CDR3 is made up of 13 amino acids.